This T cell receptor (beta chain) stems from a study of blood T cells in healthy people across ages (dated by TCRdb to 2014 to 2015). At the level of the whole study: In model experiments, template switching captured roughly one uniquely barcoded TCR beta cDNA molecule for every two T cells. To track age-related changes in TCR beta repertoire diversity, the study relied on deep sequencing normalized with unique cDNA molecular identifiers. Four age groups were formed from the donors: young (average roughly 15 years), middle-aged (around 39), aged (more than 55) and long-lived (82). Donors of different ages were randomly distributed across sequencing lanes to avoid experimental bias. Two additional independent replicas of 1 million unique cDNA reads from the same blood draw were analyzed for two donors (one aged 18 to 30 and one aged 80 or older).

Here is what the overall study found, with its caveats: Donor CMV infection status was unknown, potentially confounding age-related changes in expanded clonotypes. Since profiling was done on bulk unsorted PBMCs, naive and antigen-experienced compartments could not be conclusively compared. The long-lived group showed more naive CD4+ T cells, fewer expanded clones and increased TCR diversity than the aged group, suggesting age selection. There was a strong correlation between observed TCR beta diversity and the percentage of naive T cells measured by flow cytometry. Observed TCR beta diversity per million T cells fell roughly linearly with age, and a significant reduction was already apparent by age around 36. Estimates of total diversity based on one million sequenced T cells were considered lower bounds and underestimates.

Receptor libraries were prepared by 5' RACE. The sequencing machine was an Illumina HiSeq 2500. A second PCR of 7 to 11 cycles was run with a J-beta primer mix and a sample-barcoded 5' primer. A template-switch 5' adaptor carrying 12 random nucleotides introduced a unique molecular identifier onto each TCR beta cDNA molecule. At least 2.5 million CDR3-containing paired-end reads were obtained from each sample. First-strand cDNA synthesis was performed from all RNA using the Mint cDNA synthesis kit, with priming by a TRBC-specific oligonucleotide. All cDNA was treated with uracil-DNA glycosylase and then went through a first 18-cycle PCR with the universal primers M1SS and BC2_uni_R. Per the original workflow: Normalization of each sample was performed by random selection of 1 million high-quality reads, each carrying a distinct molecular identifier. Reads sharing molecular identifiers were discarded rather than binned into consensus sequences. MiTCR, set to a Q25 quality threshold and the strictest error-elimination algorithm, was used for CDR3 identification, clonotype clustering and error correction. A nonparametric unseen species model with Euler transformation was used to estimate lower-bound total TCR beta diversity. The public sequencing data were trimmed at Q25 with fastp and processed into clonotypes with MiXCR by TCRdb, which kept only in-frame beta chains. Every CDR3 protein is listed once, alongside the most common genes and DNA of its rows. The V and J calls come from TCRdb's annotation, not from the publication. Here the sample has 750,000 to 950,000 distinct CDR3 sequences; roughly 50% occur a single time. The top ten clones comprise roughly two fifths of the sample.

In its sample, this clonotype was seen a few times. Its antigen is unknown. No much larger clone exists at a distance of one base, and base qualities are not known. Trimmed from V: 6 bases; trimmed from J: 7 bases; junction bases lacking a gene match: 8. Measured from the cysteine to the phenylalanine, the CDR3 is 14 residues long. CDR3 DNA is the only sequence kept; it has 42 bases, read in frame from the first base. Taken from the germline V gene, the CDR1 and CDR2 loops are MNHEY and SVGAGI. The donors were roughly 38 Caucasian individuals from Russia, aged 6 to 90 years, who were systemically healthy. Approximately 9.7 milliliters of peripheral blood were drawn from each donor into EDTA-treated Vacutainer tubes. Ficoll-Paque density-gradient centrifugation was used to isolate PBMCs, with at least 6.5 million per sample. Trizol reagent was used to extract total RNA from PBMCs, with at least 5.5 micrograms per sample. Naive CD45RAhigh/CD27high T cell percentages were measured by flow cytometry on a PBMC aliquot from every donor.

The source material was blood. The sequence joins TRBV6-5 to TRBJ1-2; the central 10 bases match TRBD1. The receptor's source is an elderly man in good health. The DNA sequence follows: TGTGCCAGCAGAGGGACAGGGGAGAGCGGTGGCTACACCTTC. This translates into CASRGTGESGGYTF.